This T cell receptor beta chain was captured by sequencing in a study of blood T cell repertoires in COVID-19. Study details: T cells, B-cell-depleted T cells, or PBMCs supplied cDNA or gDNA.

J gave up 8 bases and V 5 bases, and 5 bases lay outside the gene matches. In germline, CDR1 is SGHTS, CDR2 YDEGEE. The CDR3 runs to 12 residues. Study members were between roughly 18 and 89 years old and lived in some 22 US regions. TCRdb's table, derived via immunoSEQ multiplex PCR, lists solely in-frame clones and lacks some. Of hundreds of thousands of clones listed, more than 70% were seen once; the top ten hold about 1.9%. What was sequenced was PBMCs or T cells enriched from blood (not recorded which). The rearrangement uses TRBV5-8 and TRBJ1-2, with 8 positions matching TRBD1. The clonotype comes from a man aged 40-49 years in a cohort exposed to, infected with or recovered from COVID-19 (not recorded which). The CDR3 sequence: CASRPGGGGYTF. For the CDR3, the DNA is TGTGCCAGCAGGCCAGGGGGCGGGGGCTACACCTTC.